The entry below describes one T cell receptor (beta chain). Its antigen is still unknown. The record originates from a study of PD-1 blockade in classical Hodgkin lymphoma. Brentuximab vedotin exposure varied among the patients, all of whom had relapsed after autologous stem cell transplantation. V shed 5 bases and J shed 6 bases, with 11 bases lying between them. The CDR3 covers 13 residues. Per germline, CDR1 LNHDA and CDR2 SQIVND (reference sequence). Overall study findings and caveats: CD8+ TCR diversity did not rise significantly by C4D1, unlike CD4+.

Sequencing used immunoSEQ multiplex PCR; TCRdb keeps in-frame clones, though not all of them. The sample comprises 75,000 to 100,000 clones, about four fifths of which are singletons, and less than 20% rests with the top ten. This clonotype originated in a human donor with classical Hodgkin lymphoma. Sequenced material: peripheral blood mononuclear cells (PBMCs), taken before the second cycle of nivolumab. The chain has TRBV19 and TRBJ1-5; D is possibly TRBD1 (5 bases). The chain's CDR3 is CASSGRGGQPQHF. As DNA, the CDR3 is TGTGCCAGTAGTGGGAGGGGCGGTCAGCCCCAGCATTTT. Looking up the rest from reference TRBV19 and TRBJ1-5 gives the full variable domain: DGGITQSPKYLFRKEGQNVTLSCEQNLNHDAMYWYRQDPGQGLRLIYYSQIVNDFQKGDIAEGYSVSREKKESFPLTVTSAQKNPTAFYLCASSGRGGQPQHFGDGTRLSIL.